Listed below are T cell receptor beta chains from one sample, sequenced in a study of cytomegalovirus exposure and HLA in healthy donors. The assay was immunoSEQ multiplex PCR, and TCRdb's table has in-frame clones only and misses some. The sample shows about 38,000 clones, roughly 90% of them seen only once. Sequencing input: PBMCs. These receptors all come from a woman in her thirties or forties in good health and CMV-seropositive. CDR3s include the opening cysteine and the closing phenylalanine or tryptophan. The order of the fields is CDR3 length, D gene, V gene, J gene, clone size, CDR3 DNA, CDR3 protein. A D gene is named only where the DNA matches it firmly. Clone size appears in some rows only: once, few, many, or a class for an expanded clone.

CDR3 length: 15
D gene: -
V gene: TRBV4-2
J gene: TRBJ1-2
clone size: -
CDR3 DNA: TGTGCCAGCAGCCAAGGAAACGGGGTCGGGGATGGCTACACCTTC
CDR3 protein: CASSQGNGVGDGYTF

CDR3 length: 13
D gene: -
V gene: TRBV30
J gene: TRBJ2-3
clone size: -
CDR3 DNA: TGTGCCTGGAGTAGGACAGTCACAGATACGCAGTATTTT
CDR3 protein: CAWSRTVTDTQYF

CDR3 length: 17
D gene: TRBD1
V gene: TRBV29-1
J gene: TRBJ2-3
clone size: -
CDR3 DNA: TGCAGCGTTGCACCGGGACAGGGGGTAAAAGCGGCAGATACGCAGTATTTT
CDR3 protein: CSVAPGQGVKAADTQYF

CDR3 length: 15
D gene: -
V gene: TRBV7-9
J gene: TRBJ2-4
clone size: -
CDR3 DNA: TGTGCCAGCAGCCTAGACAGAATAGCCAAAAACATTCAGTACTTC
CDR3 protein: CASSLDRIAKNIQYF

CDR3 length: 15
D gene: -
V gene: TRBV6-1
J gene: TRBJ1-5
clone size: -
CDR3 DNA: TGTGCCAGCAGTGAAGCGGGGCAGGGGAATCAGCCCCAGCATTTT
CDR3 protein: CASSEAGQGNQPQHF

CDR3 length: 18
D gene: -
V gene: TRBV18
J gene: TRBJ2-5
clone size: -
CDR3 DNA: TGTGCCAGCTCACCATCTGTTGTGGGAGGCCTAGGGCGAGAGACCCAGTACTTC
CDR3 protein: CASSPSVVGGLGRETQYF

CDR3 length: 16
D gene: -
V gene: TRBV6-5
J gene: TRBJ1-1
clone size: -
CDR3 DNA: TGTGCCAGCAGTTACGGGGGGATCAGGATGAACACTGAAGCTTTCTTT
CDR3 protein: CASSYGGIRMNTEAFF

CDR3 length: 17
D gene: -
V gene: TRBV4-1
J gene: TRBJ1-2
clone size: -
CDR3 DNA: TGCGCCAGCAGCCAGAGCCCCCGGGGGGGGGTGGGGGATGGCTACACCTTC
CDR3 protein: CASSQSPRGGVGDGYTF

CDR3 length: 19
D gene: -
V gene: TRBV6-8
J gene: TRBJ1-1
clone size: -
CDR3 DNA: TGTGCCAGCAGTCCCTTGACGACGACAGGCCGAAAAATGAACACTGAAGCTTTCTTT
CDR3 protein: CASSPLTTTGRKMNTEAFF

CDR3 length: 14
D gene: -
V gene: TRBV5-6
J gene: TRBJ1-1
clone size: -
CDR3 DNA: TGTGCCAGCAGCGCCACGGCCACCTCAAGGAGGAGGGGATTT
CDR3 protein: CASSATATSRRRGF

CDR3 length: 11
D gene: -
V gene: TRBV14
J gene: TRBJ1-5
clone size: -
CDR3 DNA: TGTGCCAGCAGGAGTAATCAGCCCCAGCATTTT
CDR3 protein: CASRSNQPQHF

CDR3 length: 13
D gene: -
V gene: TRBV7-8
J gene: TRBJ2-7
clone size: -
CDR3 DNA: TGTGCCAGCAGTTACGAGGAGGCCTACGAGCAGTACTTC
CDR3 protein: CASSYEEAYEQYF

CDR3 length: 16
D gene: -
V gene: TRBV4-3
J gene: TRBJ1-1
clone size: -
CDR3 DNA: TGCGCCAGCAGCCAAGCGGCGGGTAAGATGAACACTGAAGCTTTCTTT
CDR3 protein: CASSQAAGKMNTEAFF

CDR3 length: 14
D gene: -
V gene: TRBV12-5
J gene: TRBJ1-4
clone size: -
CDR3 DNA: TGTGCTAGTGGTTTGCTGAAAGGGGAATGGAAACTGTTTTTT
CDR3 protein: CASGLLKGEWKLFF

CDR3 length: 15
D gene: -
V gene: TRBV16
J gene: TRBJ2-2
clone size: -
CDR3 DNA: TGTGCCAGCAGAGTCTGGTCGGGAGTCCACGGGGAGCTGTTTTTT
CDR3 protein: CASRVWSGVHGELFF

CDR3 length: 15
D gene: -
V gene: TRBV6-1
J gene: TRBJ1-3
clone size: -
CDR3 DNA: TGTGCCAGCAGCCAAACAGTGATAGCTGGAAACACCATATATTTT
CDR3 protein: CASSQTVIAGNTIYF

CDR3 length: 17
D gene: TRBD2
V gene: TRBV5-6
J gene: TRBJ2-1
clone size: -
CDR3 DNA: TGTGCCAGCACTCGACTAGCGGGGGGGAGGATTTACAATGAGCAGTTCTTC
CDR3 protein: CASTRLAGGRIYNEQFF

CDR3 length: 14
D gene: TRBD1
V gene: TRBV6-5
J gene: TRBJ1-6
clone size: -
CDR3 DNA: TGTGCCAGCAGTGGACAGGGCGAAATTTCACCCCTCCACTTT
CDR3 protein: CASSGQGEISPLHF

CDR3 length: 15
D gene: TRBD1
V gene: TRBV7-2
J gene: TRBJ2-5
clone size: -
CDR3 DNA: TGTGCCAGCAGCTTAGCGCGACAGGGGAAAGAGACCCAGTACTTC
CDR3 protein: CASSLARQGKETQYF

CDR3 length: 17
D gene: -
V gene: TRBV10-2
J gene: TRBJ1-2
clone size: -
CDR3 DNA: TGCGCCAGCAGTGACCCACGGGGACTGTACTTTGCCTATGGCTACACCTTC
CDR3 protein: CASSDPRGLYFAYGYTF

CDR3 length: 16
D gene: TRBD1
V gene: TRBV28
J gene: TRBJ2-7
clone size: -
CDR3 DNA: TGTGCCAGCACCGAGCTTCCTGGGACAGGGGCCTACGAGCAGTACTTC
CDR3 protein: CASTELPGTGAYEQYF

CDR3 length: 14
D gene: TRBD1
V gene: TRBV7-2
J gene: TRBJ2-5
clone size: -
CDR3 DNA: TGTGCCAGCAGTAAGGGCAGGGGGATGGAGACCCAGTACTTC
CDR3 protein: CASSKGRGMETQYF

CDR3 length: 15
D gene: TRBD1
V gene: TRBV6-4
J gene: TRBJ2-3
clone size: few
CDR3 DNA: TGTGCCAGCAGTGATGGGACAGGGGGCCTCGATACGCAGTATTTT
CDR3 protein: CASSDGTGGLDTQYF

CDR3 length: 13
D gene: TRBD1
V gene: TRBV5-4
J gene: TRBJ1-2
clone size: -
CDR3 DNA: TGTGCCAGCAGCTCGGGACAGAGAGGTGGCTACACCTTC
CDR3 protein: CASSSGQRGGYTF

CDR3 length: 14
D gene: TRBD1
V gene: TRBV6-1
J gene: TRBJ2-7
clone size: -
CDR3 DNA: TGTGCCAGCAGTGAAGGACAGGGGGCCGGCGAGCAGTACTTC
CDR3 protein: CASSEGQGAGEQYF

CDR3 length: 13
D gene: -
V gene: TRBV19
J gene: TRBJ2-5
clone size: few
CDR3 DNA: TGTGCCAGTAGTATACGAGGAGAAGAGACCCAGTACTTC
CDR3 protein: CASSIRGEETQYF

CDR3 length: 14
D gene: TRBD1
V gene: TRBV6-1
J gene: TRBJ1-4
clone size: once
CDR3 DNA: TGTGCCAGCAGCTACAGGGGGACTAATGAAAAACTGTTTTTT
CDR3 protein: CASSYRGTNEKLFF

CDR3 length: 15
D gene: -
V gene: TRBV7-9
J gene: TRBJ1-2
clone size: -
CDR3 DNA: TGTGCCAGCAGCCCCCCACCCCCGGGGGAATATGGCTACACCTTC
CDR3 protein: CASSPPPPGEYGYTF

CDR3 length: 14
D gene: TRBD1
V gene: TRBV5-1
J gene: TRBJ2-5
clone size: -
CDR3 DNA: TGCGCCAGCAGCGGCAGACAGGGCGGGGAGACCCAGTACTTC
CDR3 protein: CASSGRQGGETQYF

CDR3 length: 13
D gene: -
V gene: TRBV4-3
J gene: TRBJ2-7
clone size: few
CDR3 DNA: TGCGCCAGCAGCCTGCGTTCGGGTTACGAGCAGTACTTC
CDR3 protein: CASSLRSGYEQYF

CDR3 length: 14
D gene: -
V gene: TRBV5-5
J gene: TRBJ1-3
clone size: -
CDR3 DNA: TGTGCCAGCAGCGTTCCTAGCTCTGGAAACACCATATATTTT
CDR3 protein: CASSVPSSGNTIYF

CDR3 length: 14
D gene: TRBD2
V gene: TRBV29-1
J gene: TRBJ2-7
clone size: -
CDR3 DNA: TGCAGCGTTGGGGGTCGGGGGGGCTACTACGAGCAGTACTTC
CDR3 protein: CSVGGRGGYYEQYF

CDR3 length: 13
D gene: TRBD1
V gene: TRBV7-9
J gene: TRBJ1-1
clone size: -
CDR3 DNA: TGTGCCAGCAGCTTAGGAGAACAGGGGGAAGCTTTCTTT
CDR3 protein: CASSLGEQGEAFF

CDR3 length: 13
D gene: -
V gene: TRBV5-1
J gene: TRBJ1-5
clone size: few
CDR3 DNA: TGCGCCAGCAGCTTGGGTCCAGATCAGCCCCAGCATTTT
CDR3 protein: CASSLGPDQPQHF

CDR3 length: 13
D gene: TRBD1
V gene: TRBV5-8
J gene: TRBJ1-2
clone size: -
CDR3 DNA: TGTGCCAGCAGGGACAGGGTATTTTATGGCTACACCTTC
CDR3 protein: CASRDRVFYGYTF

CDR3 length: 13
D gene: -
V gene: TRBV29-1
J gene: TRBJ1-2
clone size: -
CDR3 DNA: TGCAGCGTCCCATCCAGGGGAAACTATGGCTACACCTTC
CDR3 protein: CSVPSRGNYGYTF

CDR3 length: 14
D gene: -
V gene: TRBV11-1
J gene: TRBJ2-4
clone size: -
CDR3 DNA: TGTGCCAGCAGCCCCACCGGGGCCAAAAACATTCAGTACTTC
CDR3 protein: CASSPTGAKNIQYF

CDR3 length: 14
D gene: -
V gene: TRBV5-5
J gene: TRBJ2-1
clone size: once
CDR3 DNA: TGTGCCAGCGGCAGACAAGACACCGACAATGAGCAGTTCTTC
CDR3 protein: CASGRQDTDNEQFF

CDR3 length: 13
D gene: -
V gene: TRBV15
J gene: TRBJ1-4
clone size: -
CDR3 DNA: TGTGCCACCAGCAGAGGAGGAGTTGAAAAACTGTTTTTT
CDR3 protein: CATSRGGVEKLFF

CDR3 length: 11
D gene: -
V gene: TRBV7-2
J gene: TRBJ1-1
clone size: -
CDR3 DNA: TGTGCCAGCAGCCTGTACACTGAAGCTTTCTTT
CDR3 protein: CASSLYTEAFF

CDR3 length: 13
D gene: -
V gene: TRBV7-2
J gene: TRBJ2-7
clone size: -
CDR3 DNA: TGTGCCAGCAGCTTAAACAGGGCTAACGAGCAGTACTTC
CDR3 protein: CASSLNRANEQYF

CDR3 length: 14
D gene: TRBD1
V gene: TRBV25-1
J gene: TRBJ1-1
clone size: -
CDR3 DNA: TGTGCCAGCAGCCTCCTTGGACAGGGGGAGGAAGCTTTCTTT
CDR3 protein: CASSLLGQGEEAFF

CDR3 length: 13
D gene: -
V gene: TRBV28
J gene: TRBJ1-2
clone size: -
CDR3 DNA: TGTGCCAGCAGCCAGGGACAAGCAAGTGGCTACACCTTC
CDR3 protein: CASSQGQASGYTF

CDR3 length: 14
D gene: -
V gene: TRBV19
J gene: TRBJ2-1
clone size: -
CDR3 DNA: TGTGCCAGTAGTGACGGGGGGCCGTACAATGAGCAGTTCTTC
CDR3 protein: CASSDGGPYNEQFF

CDR3 length: 18
D gene: TRBD1
V gene: TRBV7-9
J gene: TRBJ2-2
clone size: -
CDR3 DNA: TGTGCCAGCAGCTTAGCCGGGACAGCTATTTTGAACACCGGGGAGCTGTTTTTT
CDR3 protein: CASSLAGTAILNTGELFF

CDR3 length: 15
D gene: -
V gene: TRBV5-1
J gene: TRBJ2-7
clone size: -
CDR3 DNA: TGCGCCAGCAGCCAAGATCTAGGGGGATGGTACGAGCAGTACTTC
CDR3 protein: CASSQDLGGWYEQYF

CDR3 length: 14
D gene: TRBD1
V gene: TRBV6-1
J gene: TRBJ2-3
clone size: -
CDR3 DNA: TGTGCCAGCAGCGGGACAGGGGGTACAGATACGCAGTATTTT
CDR3 protein: CASSGTGGTDTQYF

CDR3 length: 13
D gene: TRBD1
V gene: TRBV5-6
J gene: TRBJ1-1
clone size: -
CDR3 DNA: TGTGCCAGCAGTCGAGGACAGGGCACTGAAGCTTTCTTT
CDR3 protein: CASSRGQGTEAFF

CDR3 length: 15
D gene: TRBD1
V gene: TRBV4-1
J gene: TRBJ1-5
clone size: -
CDR3 DNA: TGCGCCAGCAGCCGGGAGCCAGGGGGCGACCAGCCCCAGCATTTT
CDR3 protein: CASSREPGGDQPQHF

CDR3 length: 14
D gene: TRBD1
V gene: TRBV7-9
J gene: TRBJ2-7
clone size: -
CDR3 DNA: TGTGCCAGCAGCCCTAGGAGACAGGGGGACGAGCAGTACTTC
CDR3 protein: CASSPRRQGDEQYF

CDR3 length: 16
D gene: TRBD2
V gene: TRBV4-2
J gene: TRBJ2-7
clone size: -
CDR3 DNA: TGTGCCAGCCGTCCAGAGAGGGGCGGGAGAAACTACGAGCAGTACTTC
CDR3 protein: CASRPERGGRNYEQYF

CDR3 length: 13
D gene: TRBD1
V gene: TRBV18
J gene: TRBJ1-2
clone size: -
CDR3 DNA: TGTGCCAGCTCAGAGGGGGCCAGCTATGGCTACACCTTC
CDR3 protein: CASSEGASYGYTF

CDR3 length: 13
D gene: -
V gene: TRBV11-2
J gene: TRBJ2-7
clone size: -
CDR3 DNA: TGTGCCAGCAGCTTAGGGACAGATTACGAGCAGTACTTC
CDR3 protein: CASSLGTDYEQYF

CDR3 length: 15
D gene: TRBD2
V gene: TRBV28
J gene: TRBJ2-7
clone size: -
CDR3 DNA: TGTGCCAGCAGTTTAGTACTAGCGGGGACCTACGAGCAGTACTTC
CDR3 protein: CASSLVLAGTYEQYF